These T cell receptor beta chains were read from a single sample in a study of T cell responses to AZD1222 COVID-19 vaccine. Sequencing was performed with immunoSEQ multiplex PCR; in TCRdb, only in-frame clones are kept and a portion is missing. The table records about 45,000 clones, 70% to 90% of them present only once. This specimen was peripheral blood, taken 28 days after the second AZD1222 dose. The receptors were sampled from an adult who received the AZD1222 COVID-19 vaccine. CDR3s include the opening cysteine and the closing phenylalanine or tryptophan. Fields, in order: J gene, D gene, V gene, clone size, CDR3 DNA, CDR3 protein. A D gene is named only where the DNA matches it firmly. Clone size is given for some rows only: seen once, a few or many times, or a class if the clone is expanded.

j_gene: TRBJ2-3; d_gene: TRBD2; v_gene: TRBV5-4; abundance: once; CDR3nt: TGTGCCAGCAGCCCGAGGGCTAGCGGGACAGATACGCAGTATTTT; CDR3aa: CASSPRASGTDTQYF
j_gene: TRBJ1-1; d_gene: .; v_gene: TRBV12-3/TRBV12-4; abundance: .; CDR3nt: TGTGCCAGCAGTAGCGATTACACTGAAGCTTTCTTT; CDR3aa: CASSSDYTEAFF
j_gene: TRBJ2-3; d_gene: .; v_gene: TRBV28; abundance: .; CDR3nt: TGTGCCAGCAGCCTAAGGGGGGCAGATACGCAGTATTTT; CDR3aa: CASSLRGADTQYF
j_gene: TRBJ2-7; d_gene: TRBD2; v_gene: TRBV10-3; abundance: once; CDR3nt: TGTGCCATCAGTAGTATCCTAGCGGGAGTTTACGAGCAGTACTTC; CDR3aa: CAISSILAGVYEQYF
j_gene: TRBJ1-1; d_gene: .; v_gene: TRBV5-1; abundance: .; CDR3nt: TGCGCCAGCAGCTTGGAGTCCCAGGGACTAATGAACACTGAAGCTTTCTTT; CDR3aa: CASSLESQGLMNTEAFF
j_gene: TRBJ2-3; d_gene: TRBD2; v_gene: TRBV19; abundance: .; CDR3nt: TGTGCCAGTAGTATACCTAGCGGGAGTCCAGATACGCAGTATTTT; CDR3aa: CASSIPSGSPDTQYF
j_gene: TRBJ2-5; d_gene: .; v_gene: TRBV4-3; abundance: .; CDR3nt: TGCGCCAGCAGGTCCGGGACGGAAGGGCAAGAGACCCAGTACTTC; CDR3aa: CASRSGTEGQETQYF
j_gene: TRBJ1-1; d_gene: .; v_gene: TRBV2; abundance: .; CDR3nt: TGTGCCAGCAGGGCGGAGGGGTATGAAGCTTTCTTT; CDR3aa: CASRAEGYEAFF
j_gene: TRBJ2-7; d_gene: TRBD1; v_gene: TRBV6-1; abundance: .; CDR3nt: TGTGCCAGCAGTACCTACAGGGGATACGAGCAGTACTTC; CDR3aa: CASSTYRGYEQYF
j_gene: TRBJ2-2; d_gene: TRBD2; v_gene: TRBV4-3; abundance: .; CDR3nt: TGCGCCAGCAGCCCCGGACTAGCGGACAACACCGGGGAGCTGTTTTTT; CDR3aa: CASSPGLADNTGELFF
j_gene: TRBJ2-7; d_gene: TRBD1; v_gene: TRBV2; abundance: .; CDR3nt: TGTGCCAGCAGTGCAACCGGGACAGGGGCCCACGAGCAGTACTTC; CDR3aa: CASSATGTGAHEQYF
j_gene: TRBJ1-1; d_gene: .; v_gene: TRBV2; abundance: once; CDR3nt: TGTGCCAGCATGGGGGGGATGAACACTGAAGCTTTCTTT; CDR3aa: CASMGGMNTEAFF
j_gene: TRBJ2-3; d_gene: .; v_gene: TRBV24-1; abundance: .; CDR3nt: TGTGCCACCAGTGATCCCCAAGGGGGATCTAGCACAGATACGCAGTATTTT; CDR3aa: CATSDPQGGSSTDTQYF
j_gene: TRBJ2-1; d_gene: .; v_gene: TRBV7-3; abundance: few; CDR3nt: TGTGCCAGCAGCGTTACGCCAGGGTTCTACAATGAGCAGTTCTTC; CDR3aa: CASSVTPGFYNEQFF
j_gene: TRBJ1-1; d_gene: TRBD1; v_gene: TRBV28; abundance: .; CDR3nt: TGTGCCAGCAGTGAATCGGGACAGAGCAACACTGAAGCTTTCTTT; CDR3aa: CASSESGQSNTEAFF
j_gene: TRBJ1-1; d_gene: .; v_gene: TRBV5-6; abundance: .; CDR3nt: TGTGCCAGCAGCTTGCCAGGAATGAACACTGAAGCTTTCTTT; CDR3aa: CASSLPGMNTEAFF
j_gene: TRBJ2-1; d_gene: .; v_gene: TRBV20-1; abundance: .; CDR3nt: TGCAGTGCTAGAGTGACCAATGAGCAGTTCTTC; CDR3aa: CSARVTNEQFF